These 29 T cell receptor beta chains were sequenced from one sample in a study of PD-L1 blockade in urothelial cancer. Profiled with immunoSEQ multiplex PCR; TCRdb holds only in-frame clones, not every one. The sample shows around 100,000 clones, around 85% of them seen only once. The sequencing here drew on PBMCs, taken around atezolizumab (anti-PD-L1) treatment. Source of these receptors: a man between 50 and 59 years old with urothelial cancer.

Written as DNA, the CDR3 is TGTGCCAGCAGTTCCACATCTCCTTTCTCCTACGAGCAGTACTTC. It is translated as CASSSTSPFSYEQYF. The chain links TRBV25-1 to TRBJ2-7, with unresolved D. Trimming left V 5 bases short and J 0 bases short, with 14 bases between. This CDR3 spans 15 amino acids. Germline V gene sequence: CDR1 MGHDK, CDR2 SYGVNS.

The J gene is TRBJ2-1, the V gene TRBV5-1, with D unresolved. Germline values: CDR1 SGHRS, CDR2 YFSETQ. The V end was cut by 1 base, the J end by 0 bases, with 8 bases between. The CDR3 is 15 residues long. Here the CDR3 reads CASSLITYSYNEQFF. DNA for the CDR3: TGCGCCAGCAGCTTGATCACCTACTCCTACAATGAGCAGTTCTTC. Based on the CDR3 plus reference TRBV5-1 and TRBJ2-1, the full variable domain is KAGVTQTPRYLIKTRGQQVTLSCSPISGHRSVSWYQQTPGQGLQFLFEYFSETQRNKGNFPGRFSGRQFSNSRSEMNVSTLELGDSALYLCASSLITYSYNEQFFGPGTRLTVL.

The rearrangement links TRBV28 to TRBJ2-7; 9 bases agree with TRBD1. With V trimmed by 6 bases and J by 6 bases, 3 bases remained unmatched. Germline loops: CDR1 MDHEN, CDR2 SYDVKM. The CDR3 sequence is 12 residues long. The chain's CDR3 is CASRLGQGEQYF. The DNA of the CDR3 is TGTGCCAGCAGATTGGGACAGGGCGAGCAGTACTTC. The full variable domain, with the rest looked up from reference TRBV28 and TRBJ2-7, is DVKVTQSSRYLVKRTGEKVFLECVQDMDHENMFWYRQDPGLGLRLIYFSYDVKMKEKGDIPEGYSVSREKKERFSLILESASTNQTSMYLCASRLGQGEQYFGPGTRLTVT.

This clone was found many times. The chain carries TRBV27 and TRBJ2-2, with D possibly matching TRBD2 (5 bases). The CDR3 spans 13 residues. V lost 5 bases and J lost 4, with 8 bases in between. Germline values: CDR1 MNHEY, CDR2 SMNVEV (reference sequence). This chain's CDR3 is CASSLAGTGELFF. CDR3 nucleotides: TGTGCCAGCAGTCTTGCGGGCACCGGGGAGCTGTTTTTT.

The chain recombines TRBV19 with TRBJ2-1; 8 nucleotides line up with TRBD2. V dropped 1 base and J dropped 8; count of bases not matched to a gene: 4. The germline CDR1 and CDR2 sequences are LNHDA and SQIVND (reference sequence). The CDR3 is made up of 14 amino acids. CDR3 nucleotide sequence: TGTGCCAGTAGTATAGCAAGGACTAGCCATGAGCAGTTCTTC. It translates to CASSIARTSHEQFF.

The chain has TRBV6-5 and TRBJ1-1; 9 bases agree with TRBD1. The CDR3 totals 14 residues. V lost 6 bases and J lost 3; bases outside the gene matches: 5. Germline lookup yields CDR1 MNHEY and CDR2 SVGAGI. CDR3 loop: CASREGQGYTEAFF. The CDR3 DNA reads as TGTGCCAGCAGGGAGGGACAGGGATACACTGAAGCTTTCTTT.

The genes are TRBV5-5 and TRBJ1-1; no clear D. The CDR3 contains 13 residues. Germline assignment: CDR1 SGHKS and CDR2 YYEKEE (reference sequence). The V gene lost 2 bases and the J gene lost 2 bases, with 7 bases spanning the gap. DNA of the CDR3: TGTGCCAGCAGCTTTGTCAGTAACACTGAAGCTTTCTTT. Encoded protein: CASSFVSNTEAFF. The full variable domain, rest sourced from reference TRBV5-5 and TRBJ1-1, is DAGVTQSPTHLIKTRGQQVTLRCSPISGHKSVSWYQQVLGQGPQFIFQYYEKEERGRGNFPDRFSARQFPNYSSELNVNALLLGDSALYLCASSFVSNTEAFFGQGTRLTVV.

This chain links TRBV5-3 with TRBJ2-4; D remains unclear. TRBV5-3 is designated an ORF whose function remains uncertain. The V end was cut by 1 base, the J end by 6 bases, with 20 bases between. This CDR3 contains 17 residues. The CDR3 DNA reads as TGTGCCAGAAGCTTGTCGGTCCGCCACTTTATCGGAAACATTCAGTACTTC. As protein: CARSLSVRHFIGNIQYF.

This chain links TRBV6-6 with TRBJ2-7; 8 bases line up with TRBD2. The CDR3 has 12 amino acids. With V trimmed by 8 bases and J by 5 bases, 5 bases remained unmatched. Germline V CDR1 and CDR2: MNHNY, SVGAGI (reference sequence). CDR3 DNA sequence: TGTGCCAGCGGGACTAGTCGGCACGAGCAGTACTTC. Its protein product is CASGTSRHEQYF.

V and J are TRBV10-3 and TRBJ2-3, with 10 bases aligning to TRBD2. The V gene's germline CDR1 is ENHRY and CDR2 SYGVKD. The CDR3 length is 15 residues. Trimming took 6 bases from V and 1 from J; bases not matched to a gene: 4. CDR3 nucleotide sequence: TGTGCCATCAGGGCCGGGACTAGCGGCACAGATACGCAGTATTTT. Translated, it gives CAIRAGTSGTDTQYF.

The chain links TRBV28 to TRBJ1-2, with 11 positions matching TRBD1. In germline, CDR1 is MDHEN, CDR2 SYDVKM. J lost 8 bases, V lost 8 bases, and 7 bases had no gene match. The CDR3 consists of 13 residues. The CDR3 loop reads CASGRDRGGGYTF. The CDR3 DNA sequence: TGTGCCAGCGGCCGGGACAGGGGGGGAGGCTACACCTTC.

V usage is TRBV5-1 and J usage is TRBJ2-7; a weak D match, TRBD1 (6 bases). Germline V gene data show CDR1 as SGHRS and CDR2 as YFSETQ. Between the trimmed V and J ends, which lost 4 bases and 0 bases, there was a span of 11 bases. The CDR3 extends over 14 amino acids. As DNA, the CDR3 is TGCGCCAGCAGCCCAACGGGACACTCCTACGAGCAGTACTTC. The encoded protein is CASSPTGHSYEQYF.

CDR3 amino acids: CASSQDLTSGSNNEQFF. The CDR3 DNA sequence: TGCGCCAGCAGCCAAGATCTAACTAGCGGGAGCAACAATGAGCAGTTCTTC. This chain uses TRBV4-1 with TRBJ2-1, with 11 bases lining up with TRBD2. The V segment lost 0 bases and the J segment 5 bases; nucleotides outside the gene matches: 6. The germline CDR1 and CDR2 sequences are MGHRA and YSYEKL. This CDR3 spans 17 amino acids.

The chain carries TRBV6-4 and TRBJ2-1, with 11 positions matching TRBD2. CDR3 length: 15 residues. Germline trimming cut 5 bases from V and 8 bases from J; bases unmatched to any gene: 8. Germline lookup yields CDR1 MRHNA and CDR2 SNTAGT. The CDR3 is CASSRDSSGRYEQFF. CDR3 nucleotides: TGTGCCAGCAGTAGGGACTCTAGCGGGAGGTATGAGCAGTTCTTC.

This chain uses TRBV6-5 with TRBJ2-3; 10 bases fit TRBD2. CDR1 is MNHEY, CDR2 SVGAGI, per germline. This CDR3 spans 16 amino acids. The trim removed 3 bases at V and 4 bases at J, leaving 7 bases unmatched. For the CDR3, the DNA is TGTGCCAGCAGTTATCGAGCGGGAGGGTCCCCAGATACGCAGTATTTT. Protein sequence: CASSYRAGGSPDTQYF.

The chain links TRBV9 to TRBJ2-1; D gene ambiguous. Germline CDR1 and CDR2: SGDLS and YYNGEE. The CDR3 is made up of 17 amino acids. Trimming pared 3 bases from V and 7 bases from J, leaving 23 bases between. DNA for the CDR3: TGTGCCAGCAGCGAGCGTGATTGGCGAAGAGTAAAAAATGAGCAGTTCTTC. Protein product: CASSERDWRRVKNEQFF.

V usage is TRBV6-5 and J usage is TRBJ2-7; 7 bases fit TRBD1. The CDR3 contains 13 residues. The V gene's germline CDR1 is MNHEY and CDR2 SVGAGI. Trimming removed 5 bases from V and 4 bases from J; junction bases left unmatched: 5. CDR3 DNA sequence: TGTGCCAGCAGTCAAGGACAGGTTTACGAGCAGTACTTC. This translates into CASSQGQVYEQYF.

The genes are TRBV5-6 and TRBJ2-6, with D perhaps matching TRBD1 (6 bases). This CDR3 contains 16 residues. The germline CDR1 and CDR2 sequences are SGHDT and YYEEEE. Deletions cut 2 bases from V and 0 bases from J, with 9 bases between. The CDR3 DNA reads as TGTGCCAGCAGCTTAAGGGACAACTCTGGGGCCAACGTCCTGACTTTC. Translating it yields CASSLRDNSGANVLTF. Looking up the rest from reference TRBV5-6 and TRBJ2-6 gives the full variable domain: DAGVTQSPTHLIKTRGQQVTLRCSPKSGHDTVSWYQQALGQGPQFIFQYYEEEERQRGNFPDRFSGHQFPNYSSELNVNALLLGDSALYLCASSLRDNSGANVLTFGAGSRLTVL.

The chain combines TRBV9 with TRBJ2-7; 9 bases align to TRBD1. Germline V CDR1 and CDR2: SGDLS, YYNGEE. The CDR3 consists of 14 residues. Trimming at V came to 4 bases and at J to 2 bases, leaving 4 bases not matched to a gene. In DNA, the CDR3 is TGTGCCAGCAGCCCCCGGACAGGGGCCTACGAGCAGTACTTC. Its translation: CASSPRTGAYEQYF.

The V call is TRBV28, the J call TRBJ1-1; 7 nucleotides align to TRBD1. The germline V gene encodes CDR1 MDHEN and CDR2 SYDVKM. Trimming took 3 bases from V and 4 from J; bases not matched to a gene: 8. The CDR3 sequence is 15 residues long. The CDR3: CASSFLGQGGTEAFF. The CDR3 DNA follows: TGTGCCAGCAGTTTCTTGGGGCAGGGGGGCACTGAAGCTTTCTTT.

This sequence joins TRBV5-1 and TRBJ2-5, with 14 nucleotides matching TRBD2. The germline gives CDR1 SGHRS, CDR2 YFSETQ. The CDR3 extends over 16 amino acids. V was clipped by 4 bases and J by 1 base; unmatched bases: 3. CDR3 protein: CASSRGTSGSQETQYF. The CDR3 nucleotides are TGCGCCAGCAGCCGAGGGACTAGCGGGAGCCAAGAGACCCAGTACTTC. Looking up the rest from reference TRBV5-1 and TRBJ2-5 gives the full variable domain: KAGVTQTPRYLIKTRGQQVTLSCSPISGHRSVSWYQQTPGQGLQFLFEYFSETQRNKGNFPGRFSGRQFSNSRSEMNVSTLELGDSALYLCASSRGTSGSQETQYFGPGTRLLVL.

In its sample, this clone was seen once. The V call is TRBV27, the J call TRBJ2-6, with D possibly TRBD2 on 6 matching bases. The CDR3 consists of 17 residues. Per the germline V gene, CDR1 is MNHEY and CDR2 is SMNVEV (reference sequence). The V end was cut by 4 bases, the J end by 0 bases, with 13 bases between. Written as DNA, the CDR3 is TGTGCCAGCAGTTGGGACTTACCCCGCTCTGGGGCCAACGTCCTGACTTTC. It encodes CASSWDLPRSGANVLTF.

This clone has a handful of counts. The V call is TRBV19, the J call TRBJ1-6; 9 positions agree with TRBD1. J lost 7 bases, V lost 6 bases, and 10 bases had no gene match. This CDR3 has 16 amino acids. Germline values: CDR1 LNHDA, CDR2 SQIVND (reference sequence). The CDR3: CASSTGQGILNSPLHF. The CDR3 bases are TGTGCCAGTAGCACGGGACAGGGAATTTTAAATTCACCCCTCCACTTT.

V usage is TRBV4-2 and J usage is TRBJ2-2, with 9 nucleotides matching TRBD2. The CDR3 totals 16 residues. Unmatched junction bases numbered 4, after V lost 4 bases and J lost 1 base. Germline values: CDR1 LGHNA, CDR2 YNFKEQ. CDR3 region: CASSPLTSGNTGELFF. Here the CDR3 DNA reads TGTGCCAGCAGCCCTTTGACTAGCGGGAACACCGGGGAGCTGTTTTTT.

This clone was counted only a few times. V and J are TRBV7-9 and TRBJ2-5; 12 bases match TRBD1. V was pared by 5 bases and J by 5 bases, with 6 bases of the junction left unmatched. CDR1 and CDR2 (germline): SEHNR, FQNEAQ (reference sequence). The CDR3 is made up of 15 amino acids. The CDR3 is CASSLAGTGGETQYF. The CDR3 DNA is TGTGCCAGCAGCCTCGCCGGGACAGGGGGCGAGACCCAGTACTTC.

The CDR3 region is CAWSVSGDSPLHF. The CDR3 bases are TGTGCCTGGAGTGTCTCAGGGGATTCACCCCTCCACTTT. The gene calls are TRBV30 and TRBJ1-6, with D possibly being TRBD1 (6 bases). V lost 0 bases and J lost 8, with 8 bases in between. The CDR3 extends over 13 amino acids. The germline V gene encodes CDR1 GTSNPN and CDR2 SVGIG (reference sequence).

The chain uses TRBV11-2 and TRBJ2-1; D call uncertain. CDR1 and CDR2 from the germline V gene are SGHAT and FQNNGV. V was pared by 1 base and J by 9 bases, with 13 bases between. There are 14 residues in the CDR3. CDR3 nucleotides: TGTGCCAGCAGCTTAGGGGCCAAATACCCTGAGCAGTTCTTC. As protein: CASSLGAKYPEQFF.

This clone has at least ten counts. The chain couples TRBV9 to TRBJ1-1; D unclear. Per germline, CDR1 SGDLS and CDR2 YYNGEE. Trimming took off 6 bases at V and 3 bases at J, with 18 bases between the two ends. This CDR3 is 15 amino acids long. Written as DNA, the CDR3 is TGTGCCAGCAACCCAGAGGGCAGCGCCGACACTGAAGCTTTCTTT. Protein sequence: CASNPEGSADTEAFF.

The chain recombines TRBV7-2 with TRBJ1-5, with unresolved D. V lost 5 bases to trimming and J lost 0 bases, with 8 bases between them. Per germline, CDR1 SGHTA and CDR2 FQGNSA. The CDR3 covers 14 residues. The CDR3 region has the DNA TGTGCCAGCAGCCCCTGGCATAGCAATCAGCCCCAGCATTTT. Protein product: CASSPWHSNQPQHF.